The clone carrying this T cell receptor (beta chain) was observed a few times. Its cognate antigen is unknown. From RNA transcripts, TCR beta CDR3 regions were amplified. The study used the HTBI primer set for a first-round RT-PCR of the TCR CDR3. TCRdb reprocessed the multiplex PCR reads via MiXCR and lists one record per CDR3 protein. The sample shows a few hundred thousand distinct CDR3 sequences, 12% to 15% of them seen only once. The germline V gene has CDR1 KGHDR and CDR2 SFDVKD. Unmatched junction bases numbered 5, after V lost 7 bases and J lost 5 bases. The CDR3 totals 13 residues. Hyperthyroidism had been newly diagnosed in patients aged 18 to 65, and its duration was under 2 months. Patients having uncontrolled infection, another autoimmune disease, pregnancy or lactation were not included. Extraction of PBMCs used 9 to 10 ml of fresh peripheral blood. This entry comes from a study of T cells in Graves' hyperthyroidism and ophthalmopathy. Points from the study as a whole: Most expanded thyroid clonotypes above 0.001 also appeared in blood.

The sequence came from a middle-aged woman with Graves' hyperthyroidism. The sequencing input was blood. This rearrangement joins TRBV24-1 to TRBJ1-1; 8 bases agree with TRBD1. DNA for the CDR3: TGTGCCACCAGCAGGACAGGGTTGACTGAAGCTTTCTTT. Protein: CATSRTGLTEAFF.